The clone carrying this T cell receptor beta chain was recorded a few times. This entry is derived from a study of T-cell reconstitution after alpha-beta-depleted transplantation in children. Molecular barcoding with unique molecular identifiers was used for the TCRbeta library. TCRdb redid the calling of the PCR reads with MiXCR, one entry per CDR3 protein. The data contain 90,000 to 130,000 distinct CDR3 sequences, around 10% of them seen just once; the ten biggest clones take up 8%. The germline gives CDR1 KGHSH, CDR2 LQKENI. The V and J ends lost 3 bases and 0 bases respectively, with 13 bases between them. The CDR3 runs 16 residues.

This clonotype was sampled from a human donor who donated a stem cell graft to a child with acute lymphoblastic leukemia. Sequenced here: PBMCs from the stem cell graft donor, sampled from the stem cell graft. This chain uses TRBV18 with TRBJ2-3; D perhaps matches TRBD2 (5 bases). CDR3 residues: CASSPRTGRSTDTQYF. In DNA, the CDR3 is TGTGCCAGCTCACCCAGGACTGGACGTAGCACAGATACGCAGTATTTT.